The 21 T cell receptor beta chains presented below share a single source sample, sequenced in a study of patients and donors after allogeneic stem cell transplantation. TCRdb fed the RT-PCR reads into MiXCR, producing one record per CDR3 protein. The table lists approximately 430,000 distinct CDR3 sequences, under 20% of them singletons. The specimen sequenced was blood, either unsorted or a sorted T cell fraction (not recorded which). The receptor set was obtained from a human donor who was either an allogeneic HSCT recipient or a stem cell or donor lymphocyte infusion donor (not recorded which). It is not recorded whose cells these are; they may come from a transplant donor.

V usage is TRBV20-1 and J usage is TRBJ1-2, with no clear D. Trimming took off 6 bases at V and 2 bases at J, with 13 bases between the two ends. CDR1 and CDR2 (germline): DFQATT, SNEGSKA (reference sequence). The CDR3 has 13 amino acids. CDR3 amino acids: CSALKRTNYGYTF. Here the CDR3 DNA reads TGCAGTGCGCTGAAAAGGACCAACTATGGCTACACCTTC.

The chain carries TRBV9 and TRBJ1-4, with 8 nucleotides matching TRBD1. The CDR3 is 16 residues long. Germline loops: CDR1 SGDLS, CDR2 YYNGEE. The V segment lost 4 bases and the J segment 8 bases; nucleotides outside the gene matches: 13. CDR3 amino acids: CASSPGPRGLNEKLFF. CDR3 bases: TGTGCCAGCAGCCCTGGTCCCAGGGGGCTTAACGAAAAACTGTTTTTT. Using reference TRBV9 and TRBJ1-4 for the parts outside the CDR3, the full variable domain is DSGVTQTPKHLITATGQRVTLRCSPRSGDLSVYWYQQSLDQGLQFLIQYYNGEERAKGNILERFSAQQFPDLHSELNLSSLELGDSALYFCASSPGPRGLNEKLFFGSGTQLSVL.

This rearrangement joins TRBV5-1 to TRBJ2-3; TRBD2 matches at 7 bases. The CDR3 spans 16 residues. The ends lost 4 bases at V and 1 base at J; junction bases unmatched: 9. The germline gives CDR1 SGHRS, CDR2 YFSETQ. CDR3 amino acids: CASSPSEGGGTDTQYF. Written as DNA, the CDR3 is TGCGCCAGCAGCCCGAGCGAGGGAGGGGGCACAGATACGCAGTATTTT.

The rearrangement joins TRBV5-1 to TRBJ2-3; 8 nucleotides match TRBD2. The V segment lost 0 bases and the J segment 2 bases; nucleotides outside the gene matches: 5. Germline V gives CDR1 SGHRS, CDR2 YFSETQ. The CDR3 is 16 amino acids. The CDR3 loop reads CASSLVAGGSTDTQYF. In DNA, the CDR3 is TGCGCCAGCAGCTTGGTGGCGGGGGGATCCACAGATACGCAGTATTTT.

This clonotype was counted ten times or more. The CDR3 nucleotides read TGTGCCAGCAGCTTGCGGAAGTTCTGGGAAGAGACCCAGTACTTC. It translates to CASSLRKFWEETQYF. The rearrangement joins TRBV5-6 to TRBJ2-5; unclear D gene. Trimming left V 1 base short and J 3 bases short, with 13 bases between. The germline V gene encodes CDR1 SGHDT and CDR2 YYEEEE. The CDR3 length is 15 residues.

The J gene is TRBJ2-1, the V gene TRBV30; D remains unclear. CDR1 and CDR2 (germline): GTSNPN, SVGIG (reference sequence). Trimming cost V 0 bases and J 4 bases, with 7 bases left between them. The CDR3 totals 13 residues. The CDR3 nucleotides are TGTGCCTGGAGTGTAGCACGGTACAATGAGCAGTTCTTC. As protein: CAWSVARYNEQFF.

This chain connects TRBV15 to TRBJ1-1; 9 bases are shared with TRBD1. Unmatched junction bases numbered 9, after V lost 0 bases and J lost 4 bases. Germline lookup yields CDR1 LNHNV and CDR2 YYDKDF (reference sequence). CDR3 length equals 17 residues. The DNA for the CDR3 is TGTGCCACCAGCAGAGATCTTGCGCGGGACAGGGTCACTGAAGCTTTCTTT. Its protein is CATSRDLARDRVTEAFF.

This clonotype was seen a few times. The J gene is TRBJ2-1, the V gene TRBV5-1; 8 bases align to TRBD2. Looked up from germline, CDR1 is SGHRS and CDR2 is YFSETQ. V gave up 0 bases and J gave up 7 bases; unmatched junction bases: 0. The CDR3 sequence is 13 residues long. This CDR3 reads CASSLVAGNEQFF. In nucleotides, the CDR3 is TGCGCCAGCAGCTTGGTAGCGGGGAATGAGCAGTTCTTC.

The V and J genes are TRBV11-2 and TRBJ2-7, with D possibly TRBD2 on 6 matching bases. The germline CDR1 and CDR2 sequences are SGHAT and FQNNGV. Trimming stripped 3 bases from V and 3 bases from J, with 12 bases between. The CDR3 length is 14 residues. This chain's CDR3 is CASSFTDYRYEQYF. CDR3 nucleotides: TGTGCCAGCAGCTTCACGGACTACCGCTACGAGCAGTACTTC.

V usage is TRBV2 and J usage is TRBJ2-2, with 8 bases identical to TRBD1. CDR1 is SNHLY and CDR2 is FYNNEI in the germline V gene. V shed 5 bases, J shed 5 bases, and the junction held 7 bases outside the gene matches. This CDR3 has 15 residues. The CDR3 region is CASSPGTGLTGELFF. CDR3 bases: TGTGCCAGCAGTCCCGGGACAGGTTTAACCGGGGAGCTGTTTTTT.

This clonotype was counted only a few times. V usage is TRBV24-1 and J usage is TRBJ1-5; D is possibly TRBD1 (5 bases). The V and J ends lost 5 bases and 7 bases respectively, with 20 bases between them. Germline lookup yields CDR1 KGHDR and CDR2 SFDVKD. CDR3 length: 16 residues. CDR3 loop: CATSGTTKDSFQPQHF. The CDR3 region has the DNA TGTGCCACCAGTGGCACAACAAAAGACAGCTTCCAGCCCCAGCATTTT.

CDR3 nucleotides: TGCAGTGCTAGAGATGTGGCAGGGGATCCCTACGAGCAGTACTTC. It specifies CSARDVAGDPYEQYF. This chain joins TRBV20-1 and TRBJ2-7; D perhaps matches TRBD1 (6 bases). The CDR3 consists of 15 residues. Germline V gives CDR1 DFQATT, CDR2 SNEGSKA (reference sequence). V was shortened by 0 bases and J by 2 bases, with 14 bases between the two germline ends.

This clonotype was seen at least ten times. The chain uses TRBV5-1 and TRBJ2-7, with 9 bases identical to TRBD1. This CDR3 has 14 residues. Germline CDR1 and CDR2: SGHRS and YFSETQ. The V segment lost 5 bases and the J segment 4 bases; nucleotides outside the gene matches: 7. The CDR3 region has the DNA TGCGCCAGCAGACGGACAGGGGACGGATACGAGCAGTACTTC. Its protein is CASRRTGDGYEQYF.

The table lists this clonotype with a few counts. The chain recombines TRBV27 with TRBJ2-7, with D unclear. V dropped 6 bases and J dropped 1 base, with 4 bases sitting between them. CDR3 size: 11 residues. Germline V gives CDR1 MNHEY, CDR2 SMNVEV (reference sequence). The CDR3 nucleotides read TGTGCCAGCAGGACTTCCTACGAGCAGTACTTC. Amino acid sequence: CASRTSYEQYF.

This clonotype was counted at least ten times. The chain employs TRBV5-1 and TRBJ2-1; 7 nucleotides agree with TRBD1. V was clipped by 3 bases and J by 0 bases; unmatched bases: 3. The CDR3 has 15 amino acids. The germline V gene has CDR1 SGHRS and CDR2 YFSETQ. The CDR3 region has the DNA TGCGCCAGCAGCTCGGGACAGCGCTCCTACAATGAGCAGTTCTTC. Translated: CASSSGQRSYNEQFF.

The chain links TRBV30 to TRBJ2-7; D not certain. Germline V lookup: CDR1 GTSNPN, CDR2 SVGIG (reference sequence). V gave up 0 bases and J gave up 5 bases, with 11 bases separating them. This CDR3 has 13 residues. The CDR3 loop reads CAWSVWDGNEQYF. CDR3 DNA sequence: TGTGCCTGGAGTGTCTGGGATGGGAACGAGCAGTACTTC.

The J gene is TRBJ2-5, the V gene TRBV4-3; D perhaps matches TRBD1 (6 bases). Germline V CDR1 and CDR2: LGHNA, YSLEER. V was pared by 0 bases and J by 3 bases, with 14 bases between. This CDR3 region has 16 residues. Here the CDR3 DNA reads TGCGCCAGCAGCCAAGAGGGGGCCGGGGCTGAAGAGACCCAGTACTTC. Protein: CASSQEGAGAEETQYF.

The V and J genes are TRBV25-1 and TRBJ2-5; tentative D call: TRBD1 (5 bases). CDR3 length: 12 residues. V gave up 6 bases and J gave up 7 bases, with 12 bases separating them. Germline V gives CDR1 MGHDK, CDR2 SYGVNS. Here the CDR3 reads CASRDHQGTQYF. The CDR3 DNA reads TGTGCCAGCAGGGATCATCAGGGGACCCAGTACTTC.

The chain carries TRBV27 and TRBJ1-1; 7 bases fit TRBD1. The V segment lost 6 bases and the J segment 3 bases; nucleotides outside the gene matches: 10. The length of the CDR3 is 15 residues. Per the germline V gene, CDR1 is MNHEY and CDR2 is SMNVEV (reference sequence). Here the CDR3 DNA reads TGTGCCAGCAGAGTTTTAGGGGGCGCGCACACTGAAGCTTTCTTT. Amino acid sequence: CASRVLGGAHTEAFF.

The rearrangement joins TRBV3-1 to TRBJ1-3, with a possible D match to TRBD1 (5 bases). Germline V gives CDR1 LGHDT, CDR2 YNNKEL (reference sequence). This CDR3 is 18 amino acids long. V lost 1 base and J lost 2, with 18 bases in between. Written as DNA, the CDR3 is TGTGCCAGCAGCCAAGGAAGACCCGGGGGTTCTGCTGGAAACACCATATATTTT. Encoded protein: CASSQGRPGGSAGNTIYF.

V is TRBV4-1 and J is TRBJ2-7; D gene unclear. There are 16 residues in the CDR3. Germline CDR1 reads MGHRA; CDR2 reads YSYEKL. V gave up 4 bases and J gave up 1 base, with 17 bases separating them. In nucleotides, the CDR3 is TGCGCCAGCAGCCCTGCCGGAGTCCGGAGTTCCTACGAGCAGTACTTC. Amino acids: CASSPAGVRSSYEQYF.